The 18 T cell receptor beta chains reported below all come from one sample, sequenced in a study of Tregs in tolerant kidney transplant recipients. These receptors' antigens are unknown. Only in-frame clones appear in the TCRdb table, and some are missing; sequencing was by immunoSEQ multiplex PCR. The sample records fewer than 45,000 clones, around 95% being singletons. The sequenced material came from Tregs from blood cultured with allogeneic cells. The source of these receptors is a human donor in good health.

The chain couples TRBV19 to TRBJ1-5, with a tentative D call TRBD1 (6 bases). The CDR3 covers 14 residues. With 7 bases removed from V and 4 bases from J, the gap between germline ends came to 14 bases. Germline CDR1 and CDR2: LNHDA and SQIVND (reference sequence). CDR3 sequence: CASNLPTGNQPQHF. The DNA of the CDR3 is TGTGCCAGTAACCTCCCCACAGGGAATCAGCCCCAGCATTTT. Using reference TRBV19 and TRBJ1-5 for the parts outside the CDR3, the full variable domain is DGGITQSPKYLFRKEGQNVTLSCEQNLNHDAMYWYRQDPGQGLRLIYYSQIVNDFQKGDIAEGYSVSREKKESFPLTVTSAQKNPTAFYLCASNLPTGNQPQHFGDGTRLSIL.

This clone was detected once. V and J are TRBV6-6 and TRBJ1-5; tentatively, D is TRBD1 (6 bases). The V and J ends lost 7 bases and 5 bases respectively, with 15 bases between them. The CDR3 spans 14 residues. CDR1 and CDR2 from the germline V gene are MNHNY and SVGAGI (reference sequence). In nucleotides, the CDR3 is TGTGCCAGCACCTCGAGGGGGGGGTATCAGCCCCAGCATTTT. Translating it yields CASTSRGGYQPQHF.

J is TRBJ1-5 and V is TRBV7-9; D possibly corresponds to TRBD1 (5 bases). From germline, CDR1 is SEHNR and CDR2 FQNEAQ (reference sequence). The CDR3 has 15 residues. V was pared by 3 bases and J by 3 bases, with 12 bases between. This chain's CDR3 is CASSFGALSNQPQHF. The CDR3 DNA follows: TGTGCCAGCAGCTTCGGGGCCCTCTCCAATCAGCCCCAGCATTTT.

This chain connects TRBV6-5 to TRBJ1-5; D is possibly TRBD1 (6 bases). The germline V gene has CDR1 MNHEY and CDR2 SVGAGI. This CDR3 contains 13 residues. V was pared by 6 bases and J by 6 bases, with 12 bases between. The CDR3 spells CASSQQGGQPQHF. CDR3 bases: TGTGCCAGCAGCCAACAGGGAGGTCAGCCCCAGCATTTT.

The chain combines TRBV5-4 with TRBJ2-1, with D uncertain. V was cut by 4 bases and J by 5 bases, with 7 bases left in between. CDR3 size: 12 residues. Germline V gene lookup returns CDR1 SGHNT and CDR2 YYREEE (reference sequence). CDR3 bases: TGTGCCAGCAGCCTGTTGAACAATGAGCAGTTCTTC. Protein product: CASSLLNNEQFF.

The J gene is TRBJ1-6, the V gene TRBV19; D may be TRBD1 (5 bases). This CDR3 is 16 amino acids long. CDR1 LNHDA and CDR2 SQIVND come from the germline V gene (reference sequence). V dropped 4 bases and J dropped 7 bases, with 17 bases sitting between them. This CDR3 reads CASSKSRGPLNSPLHF. CDR3 coding DNA: TGTGCCAGTAGTAAGAGTCGGGGCCCCTTAAATTCACCCCTCCACTTT.

The sample holds one count of this clone. The rearrangement links TRBV29-1 to TRBJ1-4, with 7 bases aligning to TRBD1. The CDR3 has 13 residues. CDR1 and CDR2 from the germline V gene are SQVTM and ANQGSEA. Trimming at V came to 4 bases and at J to 8 bases, leaving 7 bases not matched to a gene. Here the CDR3 reads CSVATGPGEKLFF. CDR3 DNA: TGCAGCGTTGCGACAGGGCCCGGGGAAAAACTGTTTTTT. Full variable domain (rest looked up from reference TRBV29-1 and TRBJ1-4): SAVISQKPSRDICQRGTSLTIQCQVDSQVTMMFWYRQQPGQSLTLIATANQGSEATYESGFVIDKFPISRPNLTFSTLTVSNMSPEDSSIYLCSVATGPGEKLFFGSGTQLSVL.

The table lists this clone with a count of one. This sequence joins TRBV7-6 and TRBJ2-7, with 9 bases aligning to TRBD1. The CDR3 is 14 residues long. Germline CDR1 SGHVS, CDR2 FNYEAQ. Trimming removed 4 bases from V and 2 bases from J; junction bases left unmatched: 3. In DNA form, the CDR3 reads TGTGCCAGCAGCTCACGACAGGGGGCCTACGAGCAGTACTTC. This encodes CASSSRQGAYEQYF.

J is TRBJ2-7 and V is TRBV28; D gene ambiguous. CDR3 length: 15 amino acids. V dropped 6 bases and J dropped 1 base, with 16 bases sitting between them. Germline V CDR1 and CDR2: MDHEN, SYDVKM. The CDR3 loop is CASSEPGGRSYEQYF. The CDR3 nucleotides are TGTGCCAGCAGCGAGCCCGGCGGACGGTCCTACGAGCAGTACTTC.

V gene TRBV7-8 combines with J gene TRBJ1-5; tentative D call: TRBD1 (5 bases). This CDR3 region has 15 residues. The V end was cut by 3 bases, the J end by 3 bases, with 12 bases between. Germline lookup yields CDR1 SGHVS and CDR2 FQNEAQ. The CDR3 is CASSFGGVFNQPQHF. For the CDR3, the DNA is TGTGCCAGCAGCTTTGGGGGGGTGTTCAATCAGCCCCAGCATTTT.

The CDR3 nucleotides read TGTGCCATCAGTACACTCCTTGACAGCTCCTACAATGAGCAGTTCTTC. It translates to CAISTLLDSSYNEQFF. This rearrangement joins TRBV10-3 to TRBJ2-1; D possibly corresponds to TRBD1 (5 bases). This CDR3 is 16 amino acids long. Germline loops: CDR1 ENHRY, CDR2 SYGVKD. V was shortened by 5 bases and J by 0 bases, with 14 bases between the two germline ends.

The chain is built from TRBV7-9 and TRBJ1-5, with D maybe TRBD1 (6 bases). The germline gives CDR1 SEHNR, CDR2 FQNEAQ (reference sequence). There are 15 residues in the CDR3. V lost 5 bases and J 3 bases, leaving 14 bases between the germline ends. The CDR3 loop is CASSAQGLDNQPQHF. The CDR3, as DNA: TGTGCCAGCAGCGCACAGGGTTTAGACAATCAGCCCCAGCATTTT.

This clone was detected once. The chain combines TRBV4-1 with TRBJ2-2, with 12 positions matching TRBD2. CDR3 size: 18 residues. Germline CDR1 and CDR2: MGHRA and YSYEKL. V lost 2 bases, J lost 7 bases, and 11 bases stayed unmatched. The CDR3 here is CASSQQRPSGRDSGELFF. The CDR3 nucleotides read TGCGCCAGCAGCCAACAACGGCCTAGCGGGAGGGATAGCGGGGAGCTGTTTTTT.

The chain has TRBV7-9 and TRBJ1-4; weak D call: TRBD1 (5 bases). Germline assignment: CDR1 SEHNR and CDR2 FQNEAQ (reference sequence). V gave up 7 bases and J gave up 7 bases, with 19 bases separating them. The CDR3 extends over 15 amino acids. CDR3 coding DNA: TGTGCCAGCACCCCCCAAGACAGAGGGAGTGAAAAACTGTTTTTT. It is translated as CASTPQDRGSEKLFF.

The V gene is TRBV7-8, the J gene TRBJ1-1; D ambiguous. V was clipped by 2 bases and J by 1 base, with 8 bases between them. Germline values: CDR1 SGHVS, CDR2 FQNEAQ. The length of the CDR3 is 14 residues. The CDR3 loop is CASSLFLANTEAFF. The CDR3 DNA is TGTGCCAGCAGCTTATTTCTAGCGAACACTGAAGCTTTCTTT.

The chain combines TRBV7-6 with TRBJ2-1; 7 bases map to TRBD2. From germline, CDR1 is SGHVS and CDR2 FNYEAQ. This CDR3 comprises 13 residues. With 3 bases clipped from V and 10 bases from J, the junction kept 6 bases outside the gene matches. The CDR3 is CASSFDTGREQFF. The CDR3 DNA sequence: TGTGCCAGCAGCTTCGACACCGGGAGGGAGCAGTTCTTC.

The chain carries TRBV25-1 and TRBJ1-5; 8 positions match TRBD1. The CDR3 loop spans 15 amino acids. V trimming: 1 base; J trimming: 9 bases; junction bases outside the gene matches: 8. Germline V gene sequence: CDR1 MGHDK, CDR2 SYGVNS. CDR3 in DNA: TGTGCCAGCAGTGAATCACAGGGGGTAAAGAGGCCCCAGCATTTT. It yields the protein CASSESQGVKRPQHF.

This chain links TRBV5-1 with TRBJ2-3, with 9 bases lining up with TRBD1. The CDR3 totals 16 residues. CDR1 and CDR2 (germline): SGHRS, YFSETQ. J lost 4 bases, V lost 1 base, and 7 bases had no gene match. Here the CDR3 DNA reads TGCGCCAGCAGCTTGCCCGGGACAGGGTCGGCAGATACGCAGTATTTT. Protein: CASSLPGTGSADTQYF. The entire variable domain, with the rest obtained from reference TRBV5-1 and TRBJ2-3, is as follows: KAGVTQTPRYLIKTRGQQVTLSCSPISGHRSVSWYQQTPGQGLQFLFEYFSETQRNKGNFPGRFSGRQFSNSRSEMNVSTLELGDSALYLCASSLPGTGSADTQYFGPGTRLTVL.